Below are 5 T cell receptor beta chains sequenced from a single sample in a study of blood T cells in healthy people across ages (dated by TCRdb to about 2015). Libraries were constructed by 5' RACE. Sequenced using an Illumina HiSeq 2500. A second PCR of roughly 7 to 12 cycles was performed with a sample-barcoded 5' primer and a J-beta primer mix. Using fastp at Q25 and MiXCR, TCRdb reprocessed the public reads and kept productive beta chains. One record per CDR3 amino acid sequence lists the most common genes and DNA. This sample has about 670,000 distinct CDR3 sequences in its table, and over 40% of those were observed once. Roughly 13% of the sample is in the top ten clones. Input material: blood. The receptor set was obtained from an elderly woman in good health.

This clonotype was seen ten or more times. The chain couples TRBV20-1 to TRBJ2-3; 8 bases agree with TRBD2. This CDR3 is 13 amino acids long. Germline CDR1 is DFQATT and CDR2 is SNEGSKA (reference sequence). Trimming took 3 bases from V and 6 from J; bases not matched to a gene: 5. DNA for the CDR3: TGCAGTGCTAGTCAAGCGGGGGCGGATACGCAGTATTTT. Protein: CSASQAGADTQYF.

A note on this clonotype: The junction and the germline gene differ at one end; a read error may be behind it. The CDR3 sequence is CTSSLGTSGSTGTQYF. The CDR3 DNA is TGTACCAGCAGCTTAGGGACTAGCGGGAGCACAGGTACGCAGTATTTT. The chain links TRBV7-2 to TRBJ2-3, with TRBD2 identical over 13 bases. The CDR3 has 16 amino acids. Germline CDR1 SGHTA, CDR2 FQGNSA. The whole variable domain, filled in from reference TRBV7-2 and TRBJ2-3, reads GAGVSQSPSNKVTEKGKDVELRCDPISGHTALYWYRQSLGQGLEFLIYFQGNSAPDKSGLPSDRFSAERTGGSVSTLTIQRTQQEDSAVYLCTSSLGTSGSTGTQYFGPGTRLTVL.

This clonotype showed up many times. V gene TRBV15 combines with J gene TRBJ1-2, with D possibly being TRBD1 (5 bases). Trimming removed 9 bases from V and 9 bases from J, with 17 bases in between. CDR1 is LNHNV and CDR2 is YYDKDF in the germline V gene (reference sequence). The CDR3 extends over 12 amino acids. The CDR3 coding sequence is TGTGCCACTAAGCCCGTGGGGGGGAGCTACACCTTC. This codes for CATKPVGGSYTF.

This clonotype was observed a few times. This rearrangement joins TRBV20-1 to TRBJ2-7, with D perhaps matching TRBD2 (7 bases). Trimming took 1 base from V and 5 from J, leaving 18 bases between them. The germline CDR1 and CDR2 sequences are DFQATT and SNEGSKA (reference sequence). The CDR3 consists of 15 residues. The CDR3 bases are TGCAGTGCTAGAGGAGGGGAGGGACATGGGGACGAGCAGTACTTC. Residues: CSARGGEGHGDEQYF.

The chain combines TRBV11-2 with TRBJ2-7; a weak D match, TRBD1 (5 bases). CDR3 length: 14 amino acids. V was clipped by 6 bases and J by 2 bases, with 14 bases between them. The germline V gene encodes CDR1 SGHAT and CDR2 FQNNGV. CDR3 loop: CASRPTGTTYEQYF. In DNA form, the CDR3 reads TGTGCCAGCAGACCTACAGGTACTACCTACGAGCAGTACTTC.